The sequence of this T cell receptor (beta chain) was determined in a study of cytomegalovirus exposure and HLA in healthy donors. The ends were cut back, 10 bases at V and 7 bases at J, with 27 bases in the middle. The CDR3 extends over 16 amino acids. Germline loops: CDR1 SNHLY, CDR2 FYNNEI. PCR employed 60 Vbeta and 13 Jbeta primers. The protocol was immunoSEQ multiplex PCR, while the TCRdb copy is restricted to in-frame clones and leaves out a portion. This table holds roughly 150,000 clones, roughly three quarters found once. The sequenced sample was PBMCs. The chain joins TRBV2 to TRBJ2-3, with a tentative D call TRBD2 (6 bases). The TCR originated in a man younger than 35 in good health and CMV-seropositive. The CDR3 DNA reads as TGTGCCATCATAAGGTCTAGCGCCATGCTCGAGAATACGCAGTATTTT. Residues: CAIIRSSAMLENTQYF.